This note documents a single T cell receptor beta chain sequence. The antigen is undetermined. The data were taken from a study of T cell responses to AZD1222 COVID-19 vaccine. V lost 0 bases to trimming and J lost 5 bases; unmatched junction nucleotides: 4. CDR3 length equals 14 residues. Germline V gives CDR1 SGHRS, CDR2 YFSETQ. Clones were read by immunoSEQ multiplex PCR, and TCRdb kept only the in-frame ones, dropping some. The sample lists some 63,000 clones; roughly 87% were seen once. Regarding the study as a whole: Vaccination with two AZD1222 doses was followed by a rise in Spike-specific TCR breadth and depth. Donors in the cohort were predominantly white British and more often female, and clonal diversity was possibly underestimated.

The genes are TRBV5-1 and TRBJ2-7; 8 bases match TRBD2. This TCR derives from an adult who received the AZD1222 COVID-19 vaccine. The sample consisted of peripheral blood, taken 28 days after the second AZD1222 dose. CDR3 region: CASSLAGGADEQYF. CDR3 DNA: TGCGCCAGCAGCTTGGCGGGAGGGGCTGACGAGCAGTACTTC.